This T cell receptor (beta chain) was captured by sequencing in a study of CD8 T cells in ankylosing spondylitis. The study's findings and limits: Some of the motif variants had earlier been found in reactive arthritis patients' fluid and blood. Among TCR beta sequences, a motif of under ten highly homologous variants appeared characteristic of ankylosing spondylitis blood. Those disease-linked clones were CD8+; they were also relatively rare in peripheral blood.

Looked up from germline, CDR1 is LGHDT and CDR2 is YNNKEL (reference sequence). After removal of 3 bases from V and 15 bases from J, the junction contained 11 bases not matched to a gene. The CDR3 has 13 residues. TCRdb recomputed calls from the 5' RACE reads with MiXCR, one row per CDR3 protein. Among a few hundred thousand distinct CDR3 sequences listed, 6.5% to 10% were seen once. Comment on this clonotype: What it binds is unknown.

This clonotype was sampled from a male donor with ankylosing spondylitis. The sequencing input was blood, either unsorted or a sorted T cell fraction (not recorded which). The chain is built from TRBV3-1 and TRBJ2-1; 7 bases map to TRBD1. CDR3 DNA sequence: TGTGCCAGCAGCCAGATAGACAGGGTAAGAGTGTTCTTC. This gives the protein CASSQIDRVRVFF.